The rows below give T cell receptor beta chains drawn from one sample of a study of OX40 agonist ivuxolimab in advanced cancers. Clones were sequenced by immunoSEQ multiplex PCR, and TCRdb holds only the in-frame ones, with some missing. The repertoire includes tens of thousands of clones, about 73% of them detected once, and about 16% sits in the top ten. The sample here was CD4+ or CD8+ T cells sorted from blood, taken in a trial of the OX40 agonist ivuxolimab. These receptor sequences come from an adult with an advanced solid tumor such as melanoma, head and neck, liver or kidney cancer. CDR3s include the opening cysteine and the closing phenylalanine or tryptophan. Each record gives: clone size, D gene, V gene, J gene, CDR3 protein, CDR3 DNA. A D gene is named only where the DNA matches it firmly. The size entry is marked missing in some rows and otherwise reads once, few, many or a size class.

clone size: once
D gene: NA
V gene: TRBV20-1
J gene: TRBJ2-5
CDR3 protein: CSARDRETQYF
CDR3 DNA: TGCAGTGCTAGAGATCGAGAGACCCAGTACTTC

clone size: NA
D gene: NA
V gene: TRBV6-4
J gene: TRBJ1-5
CDR3 protein: CASSESGENQPQHF
CDR3 DNA: TGTGCCAGCAGTGAGTCAGGGGAAAATCAGCCCCAGCATTTT

clone size: few
D gene: NA
V gene: TRBV7-2
J gene: TRBJ2-3
CDR3 protein: CASSLDVGTSRTDTQYF
CDR3 DNA: TGTGCCAGCAGCTTAGACGTTGGGACAAGCCGCACAGATACGCAGTATTTT

clone size: NA
D gene: NA
V gene: TRBV6-5
J gene: TRBJ1-5
CDR3 protein: CASRQGADQPQHF
CDR3 DNA: TGTGCCAGCAGACAGGGTGCTGATCAGCCCCAGCATTTT

clone size: few
D gene: NA
V gene: TRBV5-1
J gene: TRBJ2-5
CDR3 protein: CASSLSVGTIGETQYF
CDR3 DNA: TGCGCCAGCAGCTTGTCGGTAGGGACAATAGGAGAGACCCAGTACTTC

clone size: NA
D gene: TRBD1
V gene: TRBV7-3
J gene: TRBJ2-3
CDR3 protein: CASSLMGQSTDTQYF
CDR3 DNA: TGTGCCAGCAGCTTAATGGGACAGTCAACAGATACGCAGTATTTT

clone size: NA
D gene: NA
V gene: TRBV6-6
J gene: TRBJ2-2
CDR3 protein: CASSYRGTGELFF
CDR3 DNA: TGTGCCAGCAGTTATCGAGGCACCGGGGAGCTGTTTTTT

clone size: NA
D gene: TRBD1
V gene: TRBV6-5
J gene: TRBJ1-1
CDR3 protein: CASSYGTTGGTTEAFF
CDR3 DNA: TGTGCCAGCAGTTACGGCACCACAGGGGGGACCACTGAAGCTTTCTTT

clone size: few
D gene: TRBD2
V gene: TRBV27
J gene: TRBJ2-5
CDR3 protein: CASRGGETQYF
CDR3 DNA: TGTGCCAGCAGGGGGGGGGAGACCCAGTACTTC

clone size: NA
D gene: TRBD2
V gene: TRBV4-2
J gene: TRBJ2-1
CDR3 protein: CASSQVLTSGGADVDEQFF
CDR3 DNA: TGTGCCAGCAGCCAAGTTCTGACTAGCGGGGGGGCCGACGTTGATGAGCAGTTCTTC

clone size: NA
D gene: NA
V gene: TRBV4-3
J gene: TRBJ2-2
CDR3 protein: CASSQDTGQGGTGELFF
CDR3 DNA: TGCGCCAGCAGCCAAGATACAGGCCAGGGTGGTACCGGGGAGCTGTTTTTT

clone size: NA
D gene: NA
V gene: TRBV4-2
J gene: TRBJ1-3
CDR3 protein: CASSLVPFSGNTIYF
CDR3 DNA: TGTGCCAGCAGCTTGGTTCCCTTCTCTGGAAACACCATATATTTT

clone size: NA
D gene: NA
V gene: TRBV9
J gene: TRBJ2-2
CDR3 protein: CASSLGGAVTGELFF
CDR3 DNA: TGTGCCAGCAGCTTAGGGGGGGCCGTTACCGGGGAGCTGTTTTTT

clone size: medium-sized
D gene: NA
V gene: TRBV21-1
J gene: TRBJ2-7
CDR3 protein: CASNLSGRGNYEQYF
CDR3 DNA: TGTGCCAGCAACCTCTCCGGGAGAGGGAACTACGAGCAGTACTTC

clone size: once
D gene: TRBD2
V gene: TRBV7-7
J gene: TRBJ2-5
CDR3 protein: CASSHGKASGRAETQYF
CDR3 DNA: TGTGCTAGCAGCCACGGGAAGGCTAGCGGGAGGGCAGAGACCCAGTACTTC

clone size: NA
D gene: TRBD1
V gene: TRBV5-1
J gene: TRBJ2-5
CDR3 protein: CASSWDRGQETQYF
CDR3 DNA: TGCGCCAGCAGCTGGGACAGGGGGCAAGAGACCCAGTACTTC

clone size: once
D gene: NA
V gene: TRBV5-4
J gene: TRBJ2-4
CDR3 protein: CASSGMEGNIQYF
CDR3 DNA: TGTGCCAGCAGCGGGATGGAGGGGAACATTCAGTACTTC

clone size: NA
D gene: NA
V gene: TRBV5-8
J gene: TRBJ1-6
CDR3 protein: CASSLGQNNSPLHF
CDR3 DNA: TGTGCCAGCAGCTTGGGTCAAAATAATTCACCCCTCCACTTT

clone size: NA
D gene: NA
V gene: TRBV28
J gene: TRBJ2-5
CDR3 protein: CASSLIRGDF
CDR3 DNA: TGTGCCAGCAGTTTAATAAGGGGGGACTTC

clone size: NA
D gene: NA
V gene: TRBV5-4
J gene: TRBJ1-1
CDR3 protein: CATTNQRGGAEAFF
CDR3 DNA: TGTGCCACTACCAATCAACGGGGAGGCGCTGAAGCTTTCTTT

clone size: NA
D gene: TRBD1
V gene: TRBV11-2
J gene: TRBJ1-6
CDR3 protein: CASSLWDSLLNSPLHF
CDR3 DNA: TGTGCCAGCAGCTTATGGGACAGTCTCCTAAATTCACCCCTCCACTTT

clone size: NA
D gene: NA
V gene: TRBV11-1
J gene: TRBJ1-1
CDR3 protein: CASSGFMSTEAFF
CDR3 DNA: TGTGCCAGCTCAGGGTTTATGAGCACTGAAGCTTTCTTT

clone size: NA
D gene: NA
V gene: TRBV4-3
J gene: TRBJ2-2
CDR3 protein: CASSQDRGLTGELFF
CDR3 DNA: TGCGCCAGCAGCCAAGATCGAGGGTTAACCGGGGAGCTGTTTTTT

clone size: NA
D gene: NA
V gene: TRBV28
J gene: TRBJ2-3
CDR3 protein: CASSSGTPDTQYF
CDR3 DNA: TGTGCCAGCAGCTCCGGGACCCCAGATACGCAGTATTTT

clone size: NA
D gene: NA
V gene: TRBV2
J gene: TRBJ1-1
CDR3 protein: CASSGQMNTEAFF
CDR3 DNA: TGTGCCAGCTCGGGGCAGATGAACACTGAAGCTTTCTTT

clone size: NA
D gene: TRBD1
V gene: TRBV15
J gene: TRBJ1-6
CDR3 protein: CATSRGGQNNSPLHF
CDR3 DNA: TGTGCCACCAGCAGAGGGGGACAGAATAATTCACCCCTCCACTTT

clone size: NA
D gene: NA
V gene: TRBV19
J gene: TRBJ2-3
CDR3 protein: CASSIVRTDTQYF
CDR3 DNA: TGTGCCAGTAGTATAGTAAGAACAGATACGCAGTATTTT

clone size: NA
D gene: TRBD2
V gene: TRBV2
J gene: TRBJ2-1
CDR3 protein: CATKDVQRGHNEQFF
CDR3 DNA: TGTGCCACCAAAGACGTCCAGCGGGGGCACAATGAGCAGTTCTTC

clone size: NA
D gene: TRBD2
V gene: TRBV30
J gene: TRBJ2-3
CDR3 protein: CAWSVLSGGGGDTQYF
CDR3 DNA: TGTGCCTGGAGTGTACTGAGCGGGGGGGGCGGGGATACGCAGTATTTT

clone size: once
D gene: TRBD1
V gene: TRBV6-9
J gene: TRBJ2-1
CDR3 protein: CASILGQGPGNEQFF
CDR3 DNA: TGTGCCAGCATCCTCGGACAGGGGCCAGGAAATGAGCAGTTCTTC

clone size: NA
D gene: NA
V gene: TRBV5-4
J gene: TRBJ2-5
CDR3 protein: CASSLVREETQYF
CDR3 DNA: TGTGCCAGCAGCTTAGTTAGGGAAGAGACCCAGTACTTC

clone size: NA
D gene: NA
V gene: TRBV4-3
J gene: TRBJ1-2
CDR3 protein: CASSQAVGRQALRGYTF
CDR3 DNA: TGCGCCAGCAGCCAAGCGGTCGGGAGACAGGCGTTGCGGGGCTACACCTTC

clone size: NA
D gene: NA
V gene: TRBV5-8
J gene: TRBJ1-2
CDR3 protein: CASSLRGELYGYTF
CDR3 DNA: TGTGCCAGCAGCTTGAGGGGGGAGCTGTATGGCTACACCTTC

clone size: NA
D gene: TRBD2
V gene: TRBV5-8
J gene: TRBJ2-7
CDR3 protein: CASSLVGGNHEQYF
CDR3 DNA: TGTGCCAGCAGCTTGGTGGGGGGGAACCACGAGCAGTACTTC

clone size: NA
D gene: NA
V gene: TRBV7-3
J gene: TRBJ2-1
CDR3 protein: CASSLRPYNEQFF
CDR3 DNA: TGTGCCAGCAGCTTAAGGCCGTACAATGAGCAGTTCTTC

clone size: NA
D gene: NA
V gene: TRBV15
J gene: TRBJ2-3
CDR3 protein: CATSRDPGAIDTQYF
CDR3 DNA: TGTGCCACCAGCAGAGATCCAGGGGCCATAGATACGCAGTATTTT

clone size: NA
D gene: TRBD1
V gene: TRBV19
J gene: TRBJ1-5
CDR3 protein: CASSDRDRGTNQPQHF
CDR3 DNA: TGTGCCAGTAGTGACCGGGACAGGGGTACCAATCAGCCCCAGCATTTT

clone size: NA
D gene: NA
V gene: TRBV11-3
J gene: TRBJ2-7
CDR3 protein: CASSLEYEQYF
CDR3 DNA: TGTGCCAGCAGCTTAGAGTACGAGCAGTACTTC

clone size: few
D gene: NA
V gene: TRBV7-3
J gene: TRBJ2-1
CDR3 protein: CASSLGSYNEQFF
CDR3 DNA: TGTGCCAGCTCACTAGGCTCCTACAATGAGCAGTTCTTC

clone size: NA
D gene: NA
V gene: TRBV6-1
J gene: TRBJ2-7
CDR3 protein: CASSEGTPSYEQYF
CDR3 DNA: TGTGCCAGCAGTGAGGGGACCCCCTCCTACGAGCAGTACTTC

clone size: NA
D gene: NA
V gene: TRBV4-1
J gene: TRBJ2-7
CDR3 protein: CASSQVVGLRLYEQYF
CDR3 DNA: TGCGCCAGCAGCCAAGTTGTGGGACTCCGTCTCTACGAGCAGTACTTC

clone size: few
D gene: NA
V gene: TRBV11-2
J gene: TRBJ1-2
CDR3 protein: CASSLILGGYTF
CDR3 DNA: TGTGCCAGCAGCTTAATCTTGGGGGGCTACACCTTC

clone size: NA
D gene: TRBD1
V gene: TRBV5-4
J gene: TRBJ2-7
CDR3 protein: CASSFLQGASYEQYF
CDR3 DNA: TGTGCCAGCAGCTTCTTACAGGGGGCCTCCTACGAGCAGTACTTC

clone size: NA
D gene: TRBD2
V gene: TRBV5-1
J gene: TRBJ2-1
CDR3 protein: CASSLGLTGGYNEQFF
CDR3 DNA: TGCGCCAGCAGCTTGGGTCTGACGGGGGGATACAATGAGCAGTTCTTC

clone size: NA
D gene: TRBD1
V gene: TRBV11-1
J gene: TRBJ2-3
CDR3 protein: CASSLIALGAGGDTQYF
CDR3 DNA: TGTGCCAGCAGCTTAATTGCACTGGGGGCAGGGGGCGATACGCAGTATTTT

clone size: NA
D gene: NA
V gene: TRBV11-3
J gene: TRBJ2-5
CDR3 protein: CASSSTETQETQYF
CDR3 DNA: TGTGCCAGCAGCTCGACCGAAACTCAAGAGACCCAGTACTTC

clone size: once
D gene: TRBD1
V gene: TRBV6-4
J gene: TRBJ2-1
CDR3 protein: CASSDSGTGNEQFF
CDR3 DNA: TGTGCCAGCAGTGACTCCGGGACAGGCAATGAGCAGTTCTTC

clone size: NA
D gene: TRBD1
V gene: TRBV19
J gene: TRBJ1-1
CDR3 protein: CASSPRQGQMNTEAFF
CDR3 DNA: TGTGCCAGTAGCCCCCGACAGGGACAAATGAACACTGAAGCTTTCTTT

clone size: NA
D gene: TRBD2
V gene: TRBV12-5
J gene: TRBJ2-7
CDR3 protein: CASASSGTSIGEQYF
CDR3 DNA: TGTGCTAGTGCCTCCTCCGGGACTAGCATTGGCGAGCAGTACTTC

clone size: NA
D gene: NA
V gene: TRBV18
J gene: TRBJ1-1
CDR3 protein: CASSPLGANTEAFF
CDR3 DNA: TGTGCCAGCTCACCACTGGGGGCGAACACTGAAGCTTTCTTT

clone size: medium-sized
D gene: NA
V gene: TRBV5-1
J gene: TRBJ2-7
CDR3 protein: CASSLVAVIGAGASYEQYF
CDR3 DNA: TGCGCCAGCAGCTTGGTAGCCGTGATTGGGGCTGGTGCCTCCTACGAGCAGTACTTC

clone size: NA
D gene: NA
V gene: TRBV30
J gene: TRBJ2-7
CDR3 protein: CAWSSDVLRQYF
CDR3 DNA: TGTGCCTGGAGCTCGGACGTTTTACGGCAGTACTTC

clone size: NA
D gene: NA
V gene: TRBV7-9
J gene: TRBJ2-1
CDR3 protein: CASSLLNEQFF
CDR3 DNA: TGTGCCAGCAGCCTCCTGAATGAGCAGTTCTTC

clone size: NA
D gene: TRBD1
V gene: TRBV30
J gene: TRBJ2-3
CDR3 protein: CAGQGPLYGLDTQYF
CDR3 DNA: TGTGCGGGACAGGGACCTCTTTATGGTTTAGATACGCAGTATTTT